Below, 15 T cell receptor beta chains from the same sample are listed, as sequenced in a study of blood T cell repertoires in COVID-19. TCRdb's copy holds only in-frame clones and misses some; the assay was immunoSEQ multiplex PCR. The sample contains some 120,000 clones, 75% to 85% of which appear only once. Sequencing used peripheral blood. All receptors come from a man aged 80 or over with acute or convalescent COVID-19.

The rearrangement links TRBV12-5 to TRBJ1-1, with D unclear. The CDR3 has 14 amino acids. CDR1 and CDR2 (germline): LGHNT, FRNRAP. The germline V and J ends were trimmed by 6 bases and 0 bases, with 11 bases remaining between them. The CDR3 protein is CASGRGLMNTEAFF. The CDR3 region has the DNA TGTGCTAGTGGGAGAGGGCTCATGAACACTGAAGCTTTCTTT.

V gene TRBV5-8 combines with J gene TRBJ1-5, with D tentatively TRBD1 (6 bases). Germline loops: CDR1 SGHTS, CDR2 YDEGEE. V gave up 4 bases and J gave up 2 bases, with 16 bases separating them. CDR3 length: 16 amino acids. The CDR3 here is CASSTGGRVGNQPQHF. For the CDR3, the DNA is TGTGCCAGCAGCACCGGGGGGCGGGTGGGCAATCAGCCCCAGCATTTT.

The chain's CDR3 is CASSETTTGNEQYF. CDR3 nucleotide sequence: TGTGCCAGCAGCGAGACCACTACAGGGAACGAGCAGTACTTC. The chain is built from TRBV9 and TRBJ2-7; possible D gene TRBD1, 6 bases. V was clipped by 3 bases and J by 5 bases, with 15 bases between them. CDR3 length equals 14 residues. CDR1 is SGDLS and CDR2 is YYNGEE in the germline V gene.

This clone occurred once. The J gene is TRBJ1-1, the V gene TRBV7-9, with D perhaps matching TRBD1 (6 bases). The V end lost 5 bases, the J end lost 4 bases, and 17 bases lay between the germline ends. Per germline, CDR1 SEHNR and CDR2 FQNEAQ (reference sequence). The CDR3 has 15 residues. As DNA, the CDR3 is TGTGCCAGCAGCCTCATGACAGGAAAGGGCACTGAAGCTTTCTTT. Amino acids: CASSLMTGKGTEAFF.

The gene calls are TRBV6-5 and TRBJ1-4; 7 bases are a match to TRBD1. The J segment lost 8 bases and the V segment lost 2 bases, leaving 8 bases of the junction unmatched. Germline values: CDR1 MNHEY, CDR2 SVGAGI. There are 15 residues in the CDR3. CDR3 sequence reads: CASSYLQGFLEKLFF. Written as DNA, the CDR3 is TGTGCCAGCAGTTACCTACAGGGGTTCTTAGAAAAACTGTTTTTT.

The rearrangement joins TRBV5-1 to TRBJ2-7, with TRBD2 as a possible D gene (6 bases). The germline V gene encodes CDR1 SGHRS and CDR2 YFSETQ. V was trimmed by 3 bases and J by 0 bases, leaving 13 bases between them. This CDR3 contains 15 residues. CDR3 bases: TGCGCCAGCAGCTCCGGGACTTTGAGCTCCTACGAGCAGTACTTC. Its protein product is CASSSGTLSSYEQYF.

This chain joins TRBV18 and TRBJ2-6; no firm D call. Trimming took 3 bases from V and 1 from J, leaving 4 bases between them. The CDR3 loop spans 14 amino acids. Looked up from germline, CDR1 is KGHSH and CDR2 is LQKENI. CDR3 in amino acids: CASSPKSGANVLTF. For the CDR3, the DNA is TGTGCCAGCTCACCCAAATCTGGGGCCAACGTCCTGACTTTC.

This chain uses TRBV25-1 with TRBJ2-3; 9 bases align to TRBD2. J lost 7 bases, V lost 0 bases, and 8 bases had no gene match. The CDR3 is 16 residues long. In germline, CDR1 is MGHDK, CDR2 SYGVNS. CDR3 DNA: TGTGCCAGCAGTGAATATCGGGCGGGGGGGCGATATACGCAGTATTTT. It is translated as CASSEYRAGGRYTQYF.

The chain recombines TRBV6-5 with TRBJ2-1; 8 bases are shared with TRBD2. The CDR3 has 15 amino acids. V lost 9 bases and J lost 0; bases outside the gene matches: 7. Germline CDR1 reads MNHEY; CDR2 reads SVGAGI. The CDR3 nucleotides are TGTGCCAGTGTTACTAGCGGAAGCTCCTACAATGAGCAGTTCTTC. This gives the protein CASVTSGSSYNEQFF.

J is TRBJ1-5 and V is TRBV4-3; no clear D gene. The germline V and J ends were trimmed by 0 bases and 2 bases, with 11 bases remaining between them. This CDR3 spans 16 amino acids. Germline V lookup: CDR1 LGHNA, CDR2 YSLEER. CDR3 in DNA: TGCGCCAGCAGCCAAGAATGGACTGGCGGCAATCAGCCCCAGCATTTT. As protein: CASSQEWTGGNQPQHF.

The chain has TRBV6-1 and TRBJ1-5; 8 nucleotides line up with TRBD1. The CDR3 runs 17 residues. Trimming at V came to 2 bases and at J to 0 bases, leaving 6 bases not matched to a gene. Germline V gene lookup returns CDR1 MNHNS and CDR2 SASEGT. For the CDR3, the DNA is TGTGCCAGCAGTGAACGGGACAGGATCTATAGCAATCAGCCCCAGCATTTT. Translation: CASSERDRIYSNQPQHF.

V usage is TRBV3-1 (or the pseudogene TRBV3-2) and J usage is TRBJ2-3, with 12 bases aligning to TRBD2. J lost 0 bases, V lost 4 bases, and 8 bases had no gene match. Per the germline V gene, CDR1 is LGHDT and CDR2 is YNNKEL (reference sequence). This CDR3 comprises 18 residues. CDR3 sequence: CASSRTSGAGASTDTQYF. For the CDR3, the DNA is TGTGCCAGCAGCCGGACTAGCGGGGCAGGAGCTAGCACAGATACGCAGTATTTT.

This chain joins TRBV18 and TRBJ1-5; no clear D gene. Germline CDR1 KGHSH, CDR2 LQKENI. The V end lost 1 base, the J end lost 7 bases, and 11 bases lay between the germline ends. The CDR3 consists of 14 residues. The CDR3 DNA reads as TGTGCCAGCTCACCACAGTATACCGGGCAGCCCCAGCATTTT. Protein: CASSPQYTGQPQHF.

The J gene is TRBJ1-2, the V gene TRBV5-1, with D possibly being TRBD1 (5 bases). The CDR3 length is 13 residues. The V and J ends lost 0 bases and 4 bases respectively, with 7 bases between them. Germline V gives CDR1 SGHRS, CDR2 YFSETQ. This CDR3 is CASSLDTGYGYTF. The CDR3 nucleotides read TGCGCCAGCAGCTTGGATACAGGCTATGGCTACACCTTC.

A single count supports this clone. The rearrangement links TRBV10-3 to TRBJ2-1; possibly TRBD1 for D (5 bases). Germline V gene lookup returns CDR1 ENHRY and CDR2 SYGVKD. Between the trimmed V and J ends, which lost 5 bases and 0 bases, there was a span of 8 bases. This CDR3 region has 14 residues. CDR3 sequence reads: CAISQGSSYNEQFF. CDR3 DNA sequence: TGTGCCATCAGTCAGGGAAGCTCCTACAATGAGCAGTTCTTC.